This T cell receptor beta chain was obtained from a study of cytotoxic CD8 clonotypes in ibrutinib-treated CLL. Trimming stripped 4 bases from V and 0 bases from J, with 16 bases between. Germline V gene lookup returns CDR1 SGDLS and CDR2 YYNGEE. The CDR3 contains 16 residues. As input for TCR beta libraries, roughly 2.1 micrograms of genomic DNA came from cryopreserved PBMCs. Assay: immunoSEQ multiplex PCR; the TCRdb copy retains only in-frame clones and omits some. The table records some 47,000 clones, roughly 57% of them present only once. This sequence was found in a human donor with chronic lymphocytic leukemia. The rearrangement joins TRBV9 to TRBJ1-1; D perhaps matches TRBD1 (6 bases). The sample was PBMCs, taken after 24 months of ibrutinib treatment. The CDR3 loop is CASSPQWGALNTEAFF. Here the CDR3 DNA reads TGTGCCAGCAGCCCCCAGTGGGGGGCCCTGAACACTGAAGCTTTCTTT.